One TCR beta chain is described in this entry. Other DNA sequences within the sample encode an identical CDR3. This specimen belongs to a study of shared clonotypes between healthy human individuals. The V gene's germline CDR1 is LNHDA and CDR2 SQIVND (reference sequence). This CDR3 has 12 amino acids. Trimming cost V 6 bases and J 1 base, with 6 bases left between them. The authors ran the assay at deep level. Per the original data handling: For the immunoSEQ data, sequences were junction-only without quality scores, so filtering differed. Some clones are missing from TCRdb's copy, which holds only in-frame ones; the method was immunoSEQ multiplex PCR. V, J and clone size are those of that table, while D and trimming were read from the DNA. The profile shows about 2.4 million clones, roughly 93% of them singletons.

The rearrangement links TRBV19 to TRBJ1-2; unclear D gene. Source material: naive CD4+ T cells from PBMCs. The subset: CD45RA+ positively selected. This clonotype originated in a young man in good health. Some clones in this sample may be carry-over from other donors' samples. The CDR3 protein is CASSLSNYGYTF. DNA for the CDR3: TGTGCCAGTAGCCTAAGTAACTATGGCTACACCTTC.